The 20 T cell receptor beta chains presented below share a single source sample, sequenced in a study of cytomegalovirus exposure and HLA in healthy donors. The study ran its PCR with 60 Vbeta and 13 Jbeta primers. Assay: immunoSEQ multiplex PCR; the TCRdb copy retains only in-frame clones and omits some. In the table there are 150,000 to 200,000 clones, roughly 79% of which are singletons. Sequenced: PBMCs. The receptors here all came from a male donor in good health and CMV-seropositive.

This clone came up a few times. The V gene is TRBV12-1, the J gene TRBJ1-1; the table's D call of TRBD1 was not tested on the DNA. TRBV12-1 is a recognized pseudogene. This CDR3 has 14 amino acids. The CDR3 coding sequence is TGTGCCAGCAGCTTGGGACAGGGGAACACTGAAGCTTTCTTT. Its protein is CASSLGQGNTEAFF.

The V and J genes are TRBV6-6 and TRBJ1-5, with 11 bases identical to TRBD1. The CDR3 is 16 residues long. Germline CDR1 reads MNHNY; CDR2 reads SVGAGI (reference sequence). With V trimmed by 2 bases and J by 6 bases, 6 bases remained unmatched. The CDR3 nucleotides are TGTGCCAGCAGTTACGGGACAGGGGGGGGTTTTCAGCCCCAGCATTTT. Its translation is CASSYGTGGGFQPQHF.

This clone was seen only a few times. The chain is built from TRBV7-9 and TRBJ1-1; 7 nucleotides match TRBD1. Per germline, CDR1 SEHNR and CDR2 FQNEAQ (reference sequence). The CDR3 totals 15 residues. The junction had 9 bases not matched to a gene; V was cut back by 2 bases and J by 6 bases. The CDR3 is CASSLRGHESAEAFF. The CDR3 nucleotides are TGTGCCAGCAGCTTAAGGGGGCACGAAAGCGCTGAAGCTTTCTTT.

This clone was observed a few times. This chain uses TRBV28 with TRBJ2-3, with TRBD1 identical over 8 bases. The CDR3 spans 15 residues. V lost 4 bases, J lost 2 bases, and 5 bases stayed unmatched. CDR1 and CDR2 (germline): MDHEN, SYDVKM. For the CDR3, the DNA is TGTGCCAGCAGTTCAGGGACAGGCCTCACAGATACGCAGTATTTT. Amino acids: CASSSGTGLTDTQYF.

The chain employs TRBV6-6 and TRBJ1-2; possibly TRBD1 for D (5 bases). The CDR3 runs 13 residues. Germline V lookup: CDR1 MNHNY, CDR2 SVGAGI (reference sequence). Deletions cut 6 bases from V and 8 bases from J, with 16 bases between. In nucleotides, the CDR3 is TGTGCCAGCAGGCCCGACACAGGCGACGGCTACACCTTC. This encodes CASRPDTGDGYTF.

The J gene is TRBJ2-2, the V gene TRBV9; 14 bases are shared with TRBD2. This CDR3 comprises 18 residues. V gave up 4 bases and J gave up 0 bases; unmatched junction bases: 5. Germline V gene sequence: CDR1 SGDLS, CDR2 YYNGEE. CDR3 protein: CASSYRTSGGPNTGELFF. In nucleotides, the CDR3 is TGTGCCAGCAGCTACCGGACTAGCGGGGGGCCGAACACCGGGGAGCTGTTTTTT.

The gene calls are TRBV7-2 and TRBJ2-7; D may be TRBD2 (5 bases). V lost 5 bases, J lost 1 base, and 9 bases lay in between. This CDR3 contains 13 residues. CDR1 is SGHTA, CDR2 FQGNSA, per germline. The CDR3 reads CASSPGLSYEQYF. Here the CDR3 DNA reads TGTGCCAGCAGCCCAGGACTTTCCTACGAGCAGTACTTC.

The CDR3 DNA reads TGCGCCAGCAGCTTGGATGGCGCGGGACTTTCCGGGGCGCAGTATTTT. It specifies CASSLDGAGLSGAQYF. The chain couples TRBV5-1 to TRBJ2-3; the D gene is possibly TRBD2 (6 bases). The CDR3 runs 16 residues. Trimming removed 0 bases from V and 10 bases from J, with 21 bases in between. In germline, CDR1 is SGHRS, CDR2 YFSETQ.

The CDR3 bases are TGCGCCAGCAGCGGGACACAGGGGGCCGACACTGAAGCTTTCTTT. As protein: CASSGTQGADTEAFF. V and J are TRBV5-1 and TRBJ1-1; 9 positions agree with TRBD1. This CDR3 is built from 15 residues. With V trimmed by 4 bases and J by 3 bases, 7 bases remained unmatched. The germline V gene has CDR1 SGHRS and CDR2 YFSETQ. Complete variable domain (other parts from reference TRBV5-1 and TRBJ1-1): KAGVTQTPRYLIKTRGQQVTLSCSPISGHRSVSWYQQTPGQGLQFLFEYFSETQRNKGNFPGRFSGRQFSNSRSEMNVSTLELGDSALYLCASSGTQGADTEAFFGQGTRLTVV.

This chain connects TRBV4-1 to TRBJ2-1; 13 bases are shared with TRBD2. V was pared by 3 bases and J by 0 bases, with 2 bases of the junction left unmatched. CDR1 is MGHRA and CDR2 is YSYEKL in the germline V gene. The CDR3 sequence is 17 residues long. CDR3 region: CASSQRLAGGSYNEQFF. CDR3 coding DNA: TGCGCCAGCAGCCAGAGACTAGCGGGGGGCTCCTACAATGAGCAGTTCTTC.

The chain has TRBV15 and TRBJ2-3; D may be TRBD2 (6 bases). Trimming cost V 5 bases and J 4 bases, with 19 bases left between them. The CDR3 runs to 16 residues. In germline, CDR1 is LNHNV, CDR2 YYDKDF (reference sequence). The CDR3 DNA follows: TGTGCCACCAGCGGCGGGGCGACCACGGGTCCAGATACGCAGTATTTT. Translating gives CATSGGATTGPDTQYF. The full variable domain, its missing parts supplied by reference TRBV15 and TRBJ2-3, is DAMVIQNPRYQVTQFGKPVTLSCSQTLNHNVMYWYQQKSSQAPKLLFHYYDKDFNNEADTPDNFQSRRPNTSFCFLDIRSPGLGDTAMYLCATSGGATTGPDTQYFGPGTRLTVL.

The chain carries TRBV4-3 and TRBJ1-1; 9 bases are shared with TRBD1. The V gene end was trimmed by 5 bases and the J gene end by 4 bases; junction bases not matched to a gene: 2. The CDR3 contains 13 residues. Germline values: CDR1 LGHNA, CDR2 YSLEER. The CDR3: CASSRQGGTEAFF. In DNA form, the CDR3 reads TGCGCCAGCAGCAGACAGGGGGGCACTGAAGCTTTCTTT.

The genes are TRBV4-3 and TRBJ1-1; unclear D gene. Germline CDR1 is LGHNA and CDR2 is YSLEER. The CDR3 has 13 residues. Trimming cost V 6 bases and J 3 bases, with 11 bases left between them. The CDR3 DNA follows: TGCGCCAGCAGGAGGAGGGTGGACACTGAAGCTTTCTTT. Protein product: CASRRRVDTEAFF.

The V call is TRBV7-8, the J call TRBJ2-5; 8 bases match TRBD2. V was clipped by 3 bases and J by 11 bases; unmatched bases: 14. This CDR3 spans 15 amino acids. Germline V gene lookup returns CDR1 SGHVS and CDR2 FQNEAQ. In DNA form, the CDR3 reads TGTGCCAGCAGCTTTCCGGGACTAGGCCTGGGAGAGCAGTACTTC. It encodes CASSFPGLGLGEQYF.

Only one count was recorded for this clone. The same CDR3 also results from other DNA sequences found in this sample. V usage is TRBV5-6 and J usage is TRBJ1-4; D call uncertain. The CDR3 is 14 residues long. V lost 5 bases and J 4 bases, leaving 12 bases between the germline ends. Per the germline V gene, CDR1 is SGHDT and CDR2 is YYEEEE. CDR3 DNA sequence: TGTGCCAGCAGTCTCCGCGGGGTTAATGAAAAACTGTTTTTT. Its protein is CASSLRGVNEKLFF.

The V call is TRBV11-3, the J call TRBJ2-3, with TRBD2 matching over 10 bases. The CDR3 contains 15 residues. Germline CDR1 reads SGHNT; CDR2 reads YENEEA. With 5 bases clipped from V and 2 bases from J, the junction kept 4 bases outside the gene matches. This chain's CDR3 is CASSPTSGVTDTQYF. CDR3 DNA: TGTGCCAGCAGCCCAACTAGCGGGGTCACAGATACGCAGTATTTT. The variable domain in full, with the rest retrieved from reference TRBV11-3 and TRBJ2-3, is EAGVVQSPRYKIIEKKQPVAFWCNPISGHNTLYWYLQNLGQGPELLIRYENEEAVDDSQLPKDRFSAERLKGVDSTLKIQPAELGDSAVYLCASSPTSGVTDTQYFGPGTRLTVL.

This chain joins TRBV6-4 and TRBJ2-5, with 8 positions matching TRBD2. With the DNA end fitting TRBJ2-7 better, the J assignment may be wrong. Germline V gives CDR1 MRHNA, CDR2 SNTAGT. The CDR3 sequence is 15 residues long. The CDR3 DNA is TGTGCCAGCAGTGAAGGCGGGGGGACTTCTTACGAGCAGTACTTC. Translation gives CASSEGGGTSYEQYF.

The V call is TRBV5-4, the J call TRBJ2-7, with D possibly matching TRBD1 (5 bases). Germline-derived CDR1 and CDR2 are SGHNT and YYREEE (reference sequence). The CDR3 has 15 amino acids. V shed 3 bases and J shed 1 base, with 14 bases lying between them. CDR3 coding DNA: TGTGCCAGCAGCTCAAAGGGGCCCGGTTCCTACGAGCAGTACTTC. Translated: CASSSKGPGSYEQYF.

The genes are TRBV2 and TRBJ1-3; D unclear. This CDR3 region has 14 residues. From germline, CDR1 is SNHLY and CDR2 FYNNEI. V lost 10 bases, J lost 2 bases, and 15 bases lay in between. The CDR3: CATQRMGTGNTIYF. The CDR3 region has the DNA TGTGCCACCCAGCGGATGGGGACTGGAAACACCATATATTTT.

This chain connects TRBV5-4 to TRBJ2-5, with 7 bases matching TRBD1. This CDR3 is built from 14 residues. Germline CDR1 and CDR2: SGHNT and YYREEE (reference sequence). The junction had 5 bases not matched to a gene; V was cut back by 4 bases and J by 2 bases. In DNA, the CDR3 is TGTGCCAGCAGCAAGGGACAGTTTCAAGAGACCCAGTACTTC. It encodes CASSKGQFQETQYF.